The 2 T cell receptor beta chains in this list originate from one sample, sequenced in a study of regulatory T cells in long-lasting Graves disease. Library construction for TCR beta used iRepertoire HTBI primers and Arm-PCR of CDR3 regions. Each CDR3 protein is one row after TCRdb ran MiXCR on the multiplex PCR reads. The data show about 340,000 distinct CDR3 sequences, about 20% seen once. The time point here: persistent/refractory GD, antithyroid drugs over 5 years with positive TRAb. PBMCs were the source of the RNA used for TCR sequencing. Sequences were derived from peripheral blood mononuclear cells (PBMCs), sampled when the disease was refractory, from a patient treated with antithyroid drugs. The receptors derive from a female donor with Graves disease.

There are many counts of this clonotype. This chain links TRBV13 with TRBJ2-7; D gene ambiguous. This CDR3 contains 14 residues. V lost 0 bases and J lost 2, with 8 bases in between. Germline V lookup: CDR1 PRHDT, CDR2 FYEKMQ (reference sequence). CDR3 in amino acids: CASSLGAETYEQYF. As DNA, the CDR3 is TGTGCCAGCAGCTTAGGTGCGGAAACCTACGAGCAGTACTTC.

The V call is TRBV6-1, the J call TRBJ2-5; D is possibly TRBD1 (6 bases). Germline-derived CDR1 and CDR2 are MNHNS and SASEGT. V shed 6 bases and J shed 7 bases, with 15 bases lying between them. The CDR3 length is 13 residues. CDR3 sequence reads: CASSLLGAATQYF. CDR3 DNA: TGTGCCAGCAGCCTCCTGGGGGCGGCGACCCAGTACTTC.